This T cell receptor (beta chain) was identified during a study of cytomegalovirus exposure and HLA in healthy donors. With 60 Vbeta and 13 Jbeta primers, the PCR was carried out. The repertoire was sequenced with immunoSEQ multiplex PCR; TCRdb's copy has only in-frame clones and lacks some. The ten most abundant clones cover around 0.95% of a sample with 200,000 to 250,000 clones. The junction had 5 bases not matched to a gene; V was cut back by 4 bases and J by 1 base. CDR3 length: 15 amino acids. Germline V CDR1 and CDR2: SEHNR, FQNEAQ (reference sequence). This clonotype was sampled from a woman aged 30 to 39 in good health and CMV-seropositive. The chain links TRBV7-9 to TRBJ1-1; TRBD1 agrees at 8 bases. Specimen: PBMCs. As DNA, the CDR3 is TGTGCCAGCAGCTGGCAGGGGGCTGCGAACACTGAAGCTTTCTTT. Translated: CASSWQGAANTEAFF.